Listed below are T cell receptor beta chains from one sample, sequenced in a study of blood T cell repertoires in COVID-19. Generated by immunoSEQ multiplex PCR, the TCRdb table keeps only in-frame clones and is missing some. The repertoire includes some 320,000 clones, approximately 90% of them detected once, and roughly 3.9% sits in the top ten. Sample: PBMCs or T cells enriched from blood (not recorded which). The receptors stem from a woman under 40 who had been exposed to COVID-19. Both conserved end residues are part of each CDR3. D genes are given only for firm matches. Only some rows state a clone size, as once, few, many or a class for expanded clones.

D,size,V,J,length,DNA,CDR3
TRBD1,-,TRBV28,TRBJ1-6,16,TGTGCCAGCTTGCCGTTTGCCGGGACAGGGTATTCACCCCTCCACTTT,CASLPFAGTGYSPLHF
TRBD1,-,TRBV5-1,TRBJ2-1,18,TGCGCCAGCAGCTTGGGATTAGGGACAGGGAAATCCTACAATGAGCAGTTCTTC,CASSLGLGTGKSYNEQFF
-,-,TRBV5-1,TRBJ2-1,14,TGCGCCAGCAGCTTGGCACTCCCTGGTAATGAGCAGTTCTTC,CASSLALPGNEQFF
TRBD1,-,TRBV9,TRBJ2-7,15,TGTGCCAGCAGCGGACGTGGGACAGGCAACTACGAGCAGTACTTC,CASSGRGTGNYEQYF
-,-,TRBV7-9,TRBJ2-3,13,TGTGCCAGCAGCATAACAGGGCCAGATACGCAGTATTTT,CASSITGPDTQYF
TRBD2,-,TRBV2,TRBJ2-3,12,TGTGCCAGCAAGACTAGCGCAGATACGCAGTATTTT,CASKTSADTQYF
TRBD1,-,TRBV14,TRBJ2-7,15,TGTGCCAGCAGCCAAGGGGACAGGGGACCTTACGAGCAGTACTTC,CASSQGDRGPYEQYF
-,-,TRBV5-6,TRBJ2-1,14,TGTGCCAGCAGCTTGGCGGACAGCTACAATGAGCAGTTCTTC,CASSLADSYNEQFF
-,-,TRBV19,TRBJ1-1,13,TGTGCCAGTAGTACGCCAGGGTTGGCTGAAGCTTTCTTT,CASSTPGLAEAFF
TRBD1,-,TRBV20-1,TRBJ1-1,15,TGCAGTGCTAGTACCTGGGACAGGGCGAACACTGAAGCTTTCTTT,CSASTWDRANTEAFF
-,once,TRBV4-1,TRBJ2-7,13,TGCGCCAGCAGCGCCAGGGTAGCCTACGAGCAGTACTTC,CASSARVAYEQYF
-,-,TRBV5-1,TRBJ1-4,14,TGCGCCAGCAGCTTGGACAGGCTTAATGAAAAACTGTTTTTT,CASSLDRLNEKLFF
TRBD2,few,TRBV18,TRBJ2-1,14,TGTGCCAGCTCCCTTGGACTAGCGGACAATGAGCAGTTCTTC,CASSLGLADNEQFF
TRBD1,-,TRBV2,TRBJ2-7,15,TGTGCCAGCAGTCCGACAGGGAAGAGCTCCTACGAGCAGTACTTC,CASSPTGKSSYEQYF
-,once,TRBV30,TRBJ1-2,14,TGTGCCTGGAGTGTACCTGGGACACACTATGGCTACACCTTC,CAWSVPGTHYGYTF
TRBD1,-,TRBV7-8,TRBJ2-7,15,TGTGCCAGCAGCTTAGGGCAGGGGGCGGTCTACGAGCAGTACTTC,CASSLGQGAVYEQYF
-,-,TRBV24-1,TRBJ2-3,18,TGTGCCACCAGTGAGCTTATGACTACCAAACGCGTCATGGATACGCAGTATTTT,CATSELMTTKRVMDTQYF
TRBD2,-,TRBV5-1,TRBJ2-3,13,TGCGCCAGCAGGCGGGGGGCCGATGATACGCAGTATTTT,CASRRGADDTQYF
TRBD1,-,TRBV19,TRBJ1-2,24,TGTGCCAGTATGTTTCTAGGTCCCATCCACACAAATGGGCCCAGACAGGGGGCGAACTATGGCTACACCTTC,CASMFLGPIHTNGPRQGANYGYTF
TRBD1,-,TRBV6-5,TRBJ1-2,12,TGTGCCAGCAGAACAGGGGACTATGGCTACACCTTC,CASRTGDYGYTF
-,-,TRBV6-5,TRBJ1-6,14,TGTGCCAGCAGATCACAGGGAGGGAATTCACCCCTCCACTTT,CASRSQGGNSPLHF
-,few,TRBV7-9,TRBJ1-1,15,TGTGCCAGCAGCTTAGAAAGGACTTTCAAGACTGAAGCTTTCTTT,CASSLERTFKTEAFF
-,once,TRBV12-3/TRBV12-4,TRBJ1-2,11,TGTGCCAGCAGTTTGGGGAGTGGCTACACCTTC,CASSLGSGYTF
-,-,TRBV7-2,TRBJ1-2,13,TGTGCCAGCAGCCCGCTCCAGGGGTATGGCTACACCTTC,CASSPLQGYGYTF
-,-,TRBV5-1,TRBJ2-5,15,TGCGCCAGCAGCTTGGGTTGGGGTACAGGGGAGACCCAGTACTTC,CASSLGWGTGETQYF